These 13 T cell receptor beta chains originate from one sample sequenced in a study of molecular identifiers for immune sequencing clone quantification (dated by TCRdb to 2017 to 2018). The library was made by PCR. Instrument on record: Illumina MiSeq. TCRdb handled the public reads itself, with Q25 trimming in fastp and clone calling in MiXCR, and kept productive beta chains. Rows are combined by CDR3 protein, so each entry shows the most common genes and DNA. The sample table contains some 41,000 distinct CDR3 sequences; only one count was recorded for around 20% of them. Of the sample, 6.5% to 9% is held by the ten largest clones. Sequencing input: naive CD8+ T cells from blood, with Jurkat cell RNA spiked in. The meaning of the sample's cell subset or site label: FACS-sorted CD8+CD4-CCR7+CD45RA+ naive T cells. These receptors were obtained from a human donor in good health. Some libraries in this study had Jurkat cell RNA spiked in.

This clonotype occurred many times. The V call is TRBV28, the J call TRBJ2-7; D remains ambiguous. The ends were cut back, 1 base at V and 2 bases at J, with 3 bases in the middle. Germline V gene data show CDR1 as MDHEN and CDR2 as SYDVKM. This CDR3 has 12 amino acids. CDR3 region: CASSLSTYEQYF. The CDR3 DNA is TGTGCCAGCAGTTTATCTACCTACGAGCAGTACTTC.

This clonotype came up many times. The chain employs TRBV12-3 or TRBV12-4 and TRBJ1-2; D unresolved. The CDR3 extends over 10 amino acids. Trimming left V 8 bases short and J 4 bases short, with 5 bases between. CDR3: CASLGYGYTF. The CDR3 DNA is TGTGCCAGCCTCGGCTATGGCTACACCTTC.

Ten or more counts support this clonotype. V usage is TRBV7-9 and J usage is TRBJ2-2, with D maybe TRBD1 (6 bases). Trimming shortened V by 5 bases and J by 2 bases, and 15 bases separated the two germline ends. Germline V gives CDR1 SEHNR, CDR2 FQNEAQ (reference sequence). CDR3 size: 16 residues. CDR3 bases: TGTGCCAGCAGCGGGATCAGGGGCCCCAACACCGGGGAGCTGTTTTTT. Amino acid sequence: CASSGIRGPNTGELFF.

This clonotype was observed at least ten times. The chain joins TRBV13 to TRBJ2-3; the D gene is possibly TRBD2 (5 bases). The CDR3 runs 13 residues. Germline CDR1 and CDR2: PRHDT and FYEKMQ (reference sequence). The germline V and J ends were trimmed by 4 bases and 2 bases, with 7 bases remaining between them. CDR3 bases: TGTGCCAGCAGCTCGGGAACCACAGATACGCAGTATTTT. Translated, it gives CASSSGTTDTQYF.

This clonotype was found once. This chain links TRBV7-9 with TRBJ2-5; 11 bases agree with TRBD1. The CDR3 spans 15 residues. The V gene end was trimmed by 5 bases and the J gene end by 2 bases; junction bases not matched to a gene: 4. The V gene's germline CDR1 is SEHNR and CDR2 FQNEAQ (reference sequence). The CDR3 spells CASSPRDRGQETQYF. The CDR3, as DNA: TGTGCCAGCAGCCCGAGGGACAGGGGGCAAGAGACCCAGTACTTC.

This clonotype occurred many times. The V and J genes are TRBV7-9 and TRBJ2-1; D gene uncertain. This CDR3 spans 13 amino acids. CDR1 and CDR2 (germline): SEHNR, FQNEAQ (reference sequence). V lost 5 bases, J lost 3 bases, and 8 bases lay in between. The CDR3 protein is CASSLDGYNEQFF. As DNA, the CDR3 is TGTGCCAGCAGCCTTGACGGCTACAATGAGCAGTTCTTC. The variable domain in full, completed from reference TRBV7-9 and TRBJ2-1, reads DTGVSQNPRHKITKRGQNVTFRCDPISEHNRLYWYRQTLGQGPEFLTYFQNEAQLEKSRLLSDRFSAERPKGSFSTLEIQRTEQGDSAMYLCASSLDGYNEQFFGPGTRLTVL.

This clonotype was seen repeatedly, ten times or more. CDR3 nucleotide sequence: TGTGCCAGCAGCCAAGAGGTAGAAGGGGGATACGCCAAAAACATTCAGTACTTC. Translating it yields CASSQEVEGGYAKNIQYF. The V gene is TRBV7-8, the J gene TRBJ2-4; a weak D match, TRBD1 (6 bases). Germline lookup yields CDR1 SGHVS and CDR2 FQNEAQ. The CDR3 is 18 residues long. The V gene lost 5 bases and the J gene lost 1 base, with 21 bases spanning the gap.

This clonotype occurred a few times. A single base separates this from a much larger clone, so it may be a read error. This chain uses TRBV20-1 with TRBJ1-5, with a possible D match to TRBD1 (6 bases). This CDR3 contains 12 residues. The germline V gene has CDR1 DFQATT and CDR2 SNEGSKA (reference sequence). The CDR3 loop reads CSARDTNQSQHF. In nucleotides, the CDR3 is TGCAGTGCCAGGGACACCAATCAGTCCCAGCATTTT.

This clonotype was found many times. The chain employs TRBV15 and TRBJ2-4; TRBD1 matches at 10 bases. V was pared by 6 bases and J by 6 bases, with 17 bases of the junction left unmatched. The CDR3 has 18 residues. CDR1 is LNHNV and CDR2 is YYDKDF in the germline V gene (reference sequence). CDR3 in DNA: TGTGCCACCAGAAAACCGGGACAGGGGACTTCGGTGGGAAACATTCAGTACTTC. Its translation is CATRKPGQGTSVGNIQYF.

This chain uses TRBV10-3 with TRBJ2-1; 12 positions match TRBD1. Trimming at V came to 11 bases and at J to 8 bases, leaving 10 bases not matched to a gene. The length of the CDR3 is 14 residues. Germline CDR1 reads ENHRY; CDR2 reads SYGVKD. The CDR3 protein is CAVHGTGGRYEQFF. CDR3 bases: TGTGCCGTCCACGGGACAGGGGGCAGGTATGAGCAGTTCTTC.

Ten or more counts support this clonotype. CDR3 nucleotide sequence: TGTGCCAGCAGCCCGGGAATCTCAACTAATGAAAAACTGTTTTTT. Encoded protein: CASSPGISTNEKLFF. The chain is built from TRBV5-4 and TRBJ1-4; D not certain. Germline CDR1 and CDR2: SGHNT and YYREEE (reference sequence). The CDR3 has 15 residues. Deletions cut 4 bases from V and 0 bases from J, with 10 bases between.

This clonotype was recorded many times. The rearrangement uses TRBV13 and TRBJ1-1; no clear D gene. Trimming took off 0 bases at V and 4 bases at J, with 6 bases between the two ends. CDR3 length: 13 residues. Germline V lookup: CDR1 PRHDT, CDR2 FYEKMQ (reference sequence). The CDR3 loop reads CASSLGRSTEAFF. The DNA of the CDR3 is TGTGCCAGCAGCTTAGGGCGGAGCACTGAAGCTTTCTTT.

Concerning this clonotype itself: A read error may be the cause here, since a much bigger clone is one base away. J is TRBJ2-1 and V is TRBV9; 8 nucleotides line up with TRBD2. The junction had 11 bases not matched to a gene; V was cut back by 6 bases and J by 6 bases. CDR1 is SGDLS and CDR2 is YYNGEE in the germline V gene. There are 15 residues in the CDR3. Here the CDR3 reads CASNVSGLAGNEQFF. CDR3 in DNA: TGTGCCAGCAACGTCTCCGGACTAGCAGGCAATGAGCAGTTCTTC.